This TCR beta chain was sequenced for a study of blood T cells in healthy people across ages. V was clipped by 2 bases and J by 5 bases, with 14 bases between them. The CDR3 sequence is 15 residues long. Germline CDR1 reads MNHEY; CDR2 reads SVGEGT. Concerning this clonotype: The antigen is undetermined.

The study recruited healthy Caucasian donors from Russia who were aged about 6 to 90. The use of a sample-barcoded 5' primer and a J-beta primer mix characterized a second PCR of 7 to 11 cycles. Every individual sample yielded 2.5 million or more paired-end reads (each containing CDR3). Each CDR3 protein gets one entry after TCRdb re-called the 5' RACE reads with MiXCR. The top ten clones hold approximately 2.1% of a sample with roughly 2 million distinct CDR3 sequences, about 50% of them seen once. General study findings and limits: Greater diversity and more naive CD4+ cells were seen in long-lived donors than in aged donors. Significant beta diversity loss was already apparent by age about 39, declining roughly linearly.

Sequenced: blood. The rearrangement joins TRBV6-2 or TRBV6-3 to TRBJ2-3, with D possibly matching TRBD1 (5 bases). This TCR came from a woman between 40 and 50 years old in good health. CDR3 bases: TGTGCCAGCAGTTACAGCAGGGTGAGAGGAGATACGCAGTATTTT. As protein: CASSYSRVRGDTQYF.